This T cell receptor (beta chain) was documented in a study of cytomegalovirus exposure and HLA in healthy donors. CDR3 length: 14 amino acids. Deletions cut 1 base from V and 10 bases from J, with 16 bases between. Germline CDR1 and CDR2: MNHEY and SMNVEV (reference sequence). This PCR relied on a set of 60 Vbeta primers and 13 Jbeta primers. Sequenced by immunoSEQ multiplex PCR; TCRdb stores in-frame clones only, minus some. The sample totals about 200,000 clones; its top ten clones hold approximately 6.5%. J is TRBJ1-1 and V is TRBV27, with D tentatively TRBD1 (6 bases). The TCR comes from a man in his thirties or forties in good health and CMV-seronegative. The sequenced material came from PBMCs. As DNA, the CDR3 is TGTGCCAGCAGTTTATGGGGGGGGCGCGTGGTAGCTTTCTTT. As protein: CASSLWGGRVVAFF.